This T cell receptor (beta chain) emerged from a study of cytomegalovirus exposure and HLA in healthy donors (dated by TCRdb to 2015 to 2018). Context from the whole study: According to an earlier analysis of 587 of the donors, 150 million to 200 million T cells yielded over 90 million unique TCR beta sequences and around 300 Gb of sequence data. Roughly 300 gigabases of sequencing data and around 87 million unique TCR sequences were included in an early release covering about 700 HLA-typed donors. Of the approximately 400 genotyped donors, approximately 80% were placed in the genetic ancestry cluster associated with self-reported Caucasian donors. The study aimed to test whether signatures of past pathogen exposure could be identified by cataloging public T cell receptors. The study used immunosequencing to profile the T cell repertoires of some 600 subjects and linked those repertoires to cytomegalovirus serostatus. Besides the first cohort of about 730 subjects, a separate validation cohort made up of roughly 130 different subjects was used. High-throughput TCR immunosequencing, statistical association of individual TCRs with disease status, and machine learning were combined to predict cytomegalovirus infection status. To study patterns of TCR occurrence, a later analysis re-analyzed previously published TCR beta repertoires from 650 to 750 donors and added high-resolution HLA genotyping. Rather than using new phenotypic data, the later analysis identified candidate immune exposures from TCR beta sequences and from how often those sequences occurred across donors. In an earlier analysis of 587 of the donors, high-throughput TCR beta sequencing was used to judge whether each TCR beta V gene segment behaved as functional or pseudogenic. Donor age, sex, ethnicity and CMV serostatus were collected together with the repertoire data. In a later genetic analysis, genome-wide SNP genotypes for about 65% of the roughly 700 donors were used, and that subset was treated as a discovery cohort. Every discovery cohort repertoire had been produced on one sequencing platform. Both class I and class II loci were covered by HLA typing, at four-digit resolution. The number of typed donors differed by locus: roughly 620-630 for A, B, C, DRB1 and DQB1; 500 to 550 for DQA1; 606 for DPA1; and some 470 for DPB1. Four to six DR-DQ haplotypes were handled as single units for association and clustering, since linkage in the cohort was strong. Among several hundred genotyped donors of the cohort, an average of roughly 230,000 unique TCR beta nucleotide sequences was sequenced per donor, of which roughly 18% were non-productive.

The library was obtained by the immunoSEQ multiplex PCR assay. For the multiplex PCR, a mixture combining 60 forward primers for TCR Vbeta segments and 13 reverse primers for TCR Jbeta segments was used. Amplification of the CDR3 region of rearranged TCR beta genes was performed with a multiplex PCR assay on genomic DNA. The amplified TCR beta libraries were sequenced on the Illumina HiSeq System as 87-base-pair reads. On the authors' methods: In a later analysis, roughly 80 million unique TCR beta chains were counted across the approximately 670 repertoires, and roughly 10 million of these chains were shared by at least two donors. To remove PCR and sequencing errors, raw reads were error-corrected and collapsed into unique sequences using a nearest-neighbor algorithm that merged closely related sequences. CDR3 sequences were aligned to IMGT reference sequences to assign V, D and J gene segments. Each retained sequence needed at least a six-nucleotide match to both a V gene segment and a J gene segment. A rearrangement counted as productive if the CDR3 had no stop codons and remained in frame with V and J, and every other rearrangement counted as non-productive. Following IMGT convention, CDR3 was defined as the stretch from the second conserved V-encoded cysteine up to the conserved J-encoded phenylalanine. The earlier analysis of some 540 of the donors excluded any sequence lacking an unambiguous match to a single V gene segment. In an earlier analysis of 450 to 700 of the donors, V segments were called functional above 56.7% productive rearrangements and were called segregating when the between-donor standard deviation exceeded 5%. A statistical classification framework was built for diagnosing cytomegalovirus status from the catalog of TCR beta chain sequences. In a later analysis, TCR nucleotide sequences were compared against IMGT/GENE-DB human TR gene sequences so that V and J genes could be assigned. The TCRdist pipeline was used in a later analysis to assign CDR3 sequences and most-parsimonious VDJ recombination scenarios. In a later analysis, every TCR beta chain was defined by the combination of its CDR3 amino acid sequence and its V-gene family, and reads without a unique V-gene family were dropped. In a later analysis, a few hundred highly shared, low-generation-probability nucleotide sequences were removed to address suspected cross-contamination and a sequencing artifact. In a later analysis, a clonal expansion index was calculated for each public chain from normalized within-repertoire ranks of inferred template counts. In a later analysis, generation probabilities were computed using a VDJ recombination model fitted to out-of-frame rearrangements, and the results were checked against IGoR. In a later analysis, TCR-TCR, TCR-HLA and TCR-CMV co-occurrence was scored with hypergeometric tests, and a repertoire-size bias correction was applied to TCR pairs. False discovery rates were estimated in a later analysis by permuting HLA or CMV assignments 20 times. In a later analysis, co-occurring TCRs were grouped with DBSCAN, and TCRdist sequence similarity was added when clustering was performed within HLA-allele-positive subsets. Repertoires with fewer than 30,000 or more than 120,000 public chains, plus five repertoires with anomalous nucleotide sharing, were excluded from co-occurrence clustering. TCRdb took over this immuneACCESS table, retaining in-frame rearrangements with V and J assigned. Such tables are incomplete; in checked studies, under half of the missing clones stem from an unresolved V gene, and the remainder is unexplained. V and J calls and clone size are those listed in that table; D and trimming were worked out from the DNA. The sample table holds some 150,000 clones, of which roughly 82% were seen once. The ten most abundant clones make up less than 4% of the sample.

Per the germline V gene, SQVTM is the CDR1 and ANQGSEA is the CDR2. Trimming takes 6 bases from V and 7 bases from J, and the germline ends sit 15 bases apart. Its CDR3 holds 12 amino acids, cysteine through phenylalanine. Only CDR3 DNA remains: 36 bases, in frame from the first base. The cohort consisted of approximately 690 healthy bone marrow donors. At the time of sampling, every cohort member was nominally healthy, though immune exposures that went unrecorded were likely present. The donor tested CMV seronegative, placing the donor among the 300 to 450 seronegative members of the cohort. Each donor provided a peripheral blood sample, and peripheral blood mononuclear cells were used for TCR beta sequencing. Genomic DNA was extracted from the blood cell samples with the Qiagen DNeasy Blood Extraction Kit. The paper's findings and limits, for the study overall: The classifier was reported to diagnose cytomegalovirus status with high specificity and sensitivity in both the original cohort and the validation cohort. Only TCR beta chains were sequenced in this cohort, and the absence of alpha or paired-chain data limited detectable features. Because counts were too low, 15 or so rarely observed V segments, including chromosome 9 orphons, were excluded from the earlier analysis of around 640 of the donors. In an earlier analysis of 587 of the donors, most TCR beta V segments were observed in productive rearrangements about 90% or about 30% of the time, broadly matching IMGT annotations. Linkage disequilibrium might explain the correlated functional status among segregating V segments, but an unknown experimental factor could not be excluded. In a later analysis, most CMV-associated TCR beta chains were found to appear HLA-restricted, with HLA associations seemingly driven largely by CMV exposure. It was suggested by the authors that the approach could potentially be generalized to other disease states and immunological phenotypes. HLA typing was unavailable for some donors at each locus, so association tests used only the typed subset. A total of 150 or so TCR beta chains were listed by the study as associated with cytomegalovirus. An association between a missense DCLRE1C variant and V-gene and J-gene trimming of TCR beta chains was found in a later genetic analysis and replicated in an independent cohort. Assigning TCR associations to individual alleles was difficult when HLA alleles, especially DR and DQ, strongly co-occurred. Sequencing depth was assumed to be roughly uniform across donors in the presence/absence analyses, though that assumption may not hold. In a later analysis, some 18,000 TCR beta sequences were associated with specific HLA alleles at a false discovery rate of 0.05. In a later analysis, the rate of TCR association differed among HLA loci, with DRB1 alleles having the most associated TCRs and HLA-C alleles having the fewest. A later genetic analysis reported fewer N-insertions in productive TCRs among donors in an Asian-associated ancestry cluster than the approximately 700-donor mean. A further reported finding was that TCR beta sequences accurately predicted the HLA-A and HLA-B alleles for most subjects in the first cohort. The sequencing pipeline was judged likely to have produced a cluster of highly shared sequence variants as a technical artifact. Most TCR sequences were observed very rarely across donors, whereas some public TCRs were present in many individuals. For the cohort, immune exposure information was limited to CMV serostatus. In vitro tests confirmed that a few of the cytomegalovirus-associated TCR beta chains recognize cytomegalovirus antigens. The 87-base-pair reads could not distinguish some IMGT-functional V segments, including TRBV6-2 and TRBV6-3, so those segments were excluded. A later analysis found that HLA-associated TCR beta chains were more clonally expanded and had lower generation probabilities than equally common non-associated chains. According to a later analysis, parvovirus B19, influenza, CMV and Epstein-Barr virus appeared linked to several top co-occurrence clusters.

This clone has a handful of counts. The specificity of this receptor is unknown. There are no base qualities to consult, and no much larger clone falls within one base. Sequenced: PBMCs. The receptor comes from a male donor in good health and CMV-seronegative. This chain is built from TRBV29-1 and TRBJ1-1; D gene: possibly TRBD1, on 6 matching bases. The nucleotide sequence is given as TGCAGCGTAGGGAAGACAGGAATTGAAGCTTTCTTT. It is translated as CSVGKTGIEAFF.